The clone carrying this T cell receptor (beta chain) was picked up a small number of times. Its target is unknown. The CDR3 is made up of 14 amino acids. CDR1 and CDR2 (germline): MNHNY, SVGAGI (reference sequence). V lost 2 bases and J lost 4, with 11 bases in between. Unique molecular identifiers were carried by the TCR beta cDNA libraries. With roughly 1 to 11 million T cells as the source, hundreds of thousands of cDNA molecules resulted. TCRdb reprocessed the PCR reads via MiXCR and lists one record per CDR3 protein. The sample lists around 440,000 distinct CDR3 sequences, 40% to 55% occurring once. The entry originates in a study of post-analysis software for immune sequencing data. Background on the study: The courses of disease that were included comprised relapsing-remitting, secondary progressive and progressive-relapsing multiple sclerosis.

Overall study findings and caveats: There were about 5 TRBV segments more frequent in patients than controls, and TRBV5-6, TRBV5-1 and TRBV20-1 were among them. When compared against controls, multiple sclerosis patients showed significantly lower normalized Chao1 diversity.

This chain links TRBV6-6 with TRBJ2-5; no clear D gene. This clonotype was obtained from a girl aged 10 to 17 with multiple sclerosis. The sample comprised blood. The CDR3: CASSYGMGIETQYF. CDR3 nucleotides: TGTGCCAGCAGTTACGGGATGGGGATAGAGACCCAGTACTTC.